These T cell receptor beta chains were read from a single sample in a study of blood T cell repertoires in COVID-19. Assay used: immunoSEQ multiplex PCR; TCRdb lists only in-frame clones, some missing. The table has about 270,000 clones, about four fifths seen once; the top ten hold roughly 5.7%. The sample taken for sequencing was peripheral blood. The receptors were sampled from an elderly man with acute or convalescent COVID-19. Each CDR3 is given with its conserved first and last residue. Each record gives: V gene, J gene, CDR3 protein.

v_gene: TRBV24-1
j_gene: TRBJ1-5
CDR3aa: CATSDSDRGYRGYSNQPQHF

v_gene: TRBV14
j_gene: TRBJ2-1
CDR3aa: CASSQDLLAGREEQFF

v_gene: TRBV7-2
j_gene: TRBJ1-1
CDR3aa: CASSLGIRGLSLTEAFF

v_gene: TRBV5-1
j_gene: TRBJ1-3
CDR3aa: CASSPGEPGNTIYF

v_gene: TRBV3-1/TRBV3-2
j_gene: TRBJ1-4
CDR3aa: CASSGPTGVDEKLFF

v_gene: TRBV27
j_gene: TRBJ2-7
CDR3aa: CASSFQRDLSEQYF

v_gene: TRBV19
j_gene: TRBJ2-7
CDR3aa: CASRGSGYEQYF

v_gene: TRBV2
j_gene: TRBJ2-5
CDR3aa: CASSAGGWETQYF

v_gene: TRBV5-4
j_gene: TRBJ1-1
CDR3aa: CASSYGTGRGTEAFF

v_gene: TRBV3-1/TRBV3-2
j_gene: TRBJ1-1
CDR3aa: CASSPSNTEAFF

v_gene: TRBV19
j_gene: TRBJ2-7
CDR3aa: CASSFGTGAYEQYF

v_gene: TRBV6-5
j_gene: TRBJ2-2
CDR3aa: CATQGGWTAGELFF

v_gene: TRBV14
j_gene: TRBJ2-5
CDR3aa: CASSLLLAAQETQYF

v_gene: TRBV5-6
j_gene: TRBJ1-4
CDR3aa: CASRLNRTEIWREGEKLFF

v_gene: TRBV19
j_gene: TRBJ2-5
CDR3aa: CASSITAAETQYF

v_gene: TRBV3-1/TRBV3-2
j_gene: TRBJ2-7
CDR3aa: CASSQGLQTEEQYF

v_gene: TRBV6-5
j_gene: TRBJ2-3
CDR3aa: CATTRADATDTQYF

v_gene: TRBV21-1
j_gene: TRBJ2-7
CDR3aa: CASSKGQGEFYEQYF

v_gene: TRBV20-1
j_gene: TRBJ2-7
CDR3aa: CSASLAGGPVEQYF

v_gene: TRBV18
j_gene: TRBJ1-3
CDR3aa: CASSGGQLHGNTIYF

v_gene: TRBV18
j_gene: TRBJ2-7
CDR3aa: CASSVAGGSYEQYF

v_gene: TRBV5-1
j_gene: TRBJ2-5
CDR3aa: CASRTGGEPETQYF

v_gene: TRBV5-1
j_gene: TRBJ2-7
CDR3aa: CASSSDHAGQAPEQYF

v_gene: TRBV5-1
j_gene: TRBJ1-4
CDR3aa: CASSLNGAGNEKLFF

v_gene: TRBV6-5
j_gene: TRBJ1-1
CDR3aa: CASSFDRGTEAFF

v_gene: TRBV24-1
j_gene: TRBJ2-6
CDR3aa: CATSGPGGSAASGANVLTF

v_gene: TRBV10-3
j_gene: TRBJ2-3
CDR3aa: CAISARGTSGGGDTQYF

v_gene: TRBV30
j_gene: TRBJ2-5
CDR3aa: CAWSVGQQETQYF

v_gene: TRBV27
j_gene: TRBJ2-3
CDR3aa: CASSLEMGGGSTDTQYF

v_gene: TRBV24-1
j_gene: TRBJ1-2
CDR3aa: CATSVPGYGYTF

v_gene: TRBV5-1
j_gene: TRBJ1-1
CDR3aa: CASSPSPTVSRAFF

v_gene: TRBV27
j_gene: TRBJ1-2
CDR3aa: CASSSSQGQAYGYTF

v_gene: TRBV5-4
j_gene: TRBJ2-5
CDR3aa: CASSPRGGEETQYF

v_gene: TRBV11-2
j_gene: TRBJ1-4
CDR3aa: CASSLDGQGREKLFF

v_gene: TRBV2
j_gene: TRBJ1-6
CDR3aa: CASSLTGGGSPLHF

v_gene: TRBV5-1
j_gene: TRBJ2-1
CDR3aa: CASSEGLAGTEQFF

v_gene: TRBV19
j_gene: TRBJ2-7
CDR3aa: CASRTGQGLSYEQYF

v_gene: TRBV6-2/TRBV6-3
j_gene: TRBJ2-4
CDR3aa: CASSLTSGGKNIQYF

v_gene: TRBV2
j_gene: TRBJ2-7
CDR3aa: CASSSRTGQNEQYF

v_gene: TRBV6-5
j_gene: TRBJ2-5
CDR3aa: CASRAPSQETQYF

v_gene: TRBV27
j_gene: TRBJ1-1
CDR3aa: CASSLSRYANTEAFF